This T cell receptor beta chain derives from a study of cytomegalovirus exposure and HLA in healthy donors. Study results and caveats: In vitro testing confirmed a few CMV-associated chains as specific for CMV antigens. The authors assumed roughly uniform sequencing depth across donors for presence/absence analyses.

This clone was found a few times. Antigen: not known. The ends were cut back, 3 bases at V and 3 bases at J, with 10 bases in the middle. The CDR3 runs 13 residues. Per germline, CDR1 SGHRS and CDR2 YFSETQ. The PCR had 60 Vbeta and 13 Jbeta primers. Sequencing was performed with immunoSEQ multiplex PCR; in TCRdb, only in-frame clones are kept and a portion is missing. The table records 100,000 or so clones, 78% of them present only once. Sequencing input: PBMCs. This TCR was recovered from a male donor in good health and CMV-seronegative. The chain carries TRBV5-1 and TRBJ2-7; D may be TRBD1 (5 bases). CDR3 DNA sequence: TGCGCCAGCAGCTCGGACACCTTCTACGAGCAGTACTTC. Protein sequence: CASSSDTFYEQYF.